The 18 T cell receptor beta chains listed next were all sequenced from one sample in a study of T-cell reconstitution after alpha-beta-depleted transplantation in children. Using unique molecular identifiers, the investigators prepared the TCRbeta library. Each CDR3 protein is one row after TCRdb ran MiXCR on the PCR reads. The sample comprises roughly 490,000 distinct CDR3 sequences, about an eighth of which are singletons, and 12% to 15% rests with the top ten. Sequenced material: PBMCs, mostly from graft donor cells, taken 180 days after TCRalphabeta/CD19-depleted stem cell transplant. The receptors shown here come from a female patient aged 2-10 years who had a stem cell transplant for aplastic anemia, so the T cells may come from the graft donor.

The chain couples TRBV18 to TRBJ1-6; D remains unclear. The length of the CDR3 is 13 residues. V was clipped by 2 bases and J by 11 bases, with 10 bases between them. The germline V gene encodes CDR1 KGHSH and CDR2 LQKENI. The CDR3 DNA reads TGTGCCAGCTCACCAGTTGGTGAAACACCCCTCCACTTT. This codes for CASSPVGETPLHF.

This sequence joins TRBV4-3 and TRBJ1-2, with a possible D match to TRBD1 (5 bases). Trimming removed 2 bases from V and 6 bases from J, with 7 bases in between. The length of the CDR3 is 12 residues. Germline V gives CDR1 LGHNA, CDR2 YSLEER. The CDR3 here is CASSQRGNGYTF. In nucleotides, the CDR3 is TGCGCCAGCAGCCAAAGGGGCAATGGCTACACCTTC.

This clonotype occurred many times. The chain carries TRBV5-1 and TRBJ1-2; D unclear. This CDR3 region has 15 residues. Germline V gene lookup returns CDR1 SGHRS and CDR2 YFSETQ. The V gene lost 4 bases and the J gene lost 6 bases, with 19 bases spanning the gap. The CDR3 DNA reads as TGCGCCAGCAGCCCCACCGACGTTAATACAAATGGCTACACCTTC. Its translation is CASSPTDVNTNGYTF.

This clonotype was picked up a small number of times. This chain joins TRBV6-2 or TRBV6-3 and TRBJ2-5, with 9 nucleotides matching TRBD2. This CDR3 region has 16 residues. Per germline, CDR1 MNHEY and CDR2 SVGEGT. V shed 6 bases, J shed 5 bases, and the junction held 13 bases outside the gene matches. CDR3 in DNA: TGTGCCAGCAGCCGACCGGGGGGGACTAGCAGGGAGACCCAGTACTTC. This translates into CASSRPGGTSRETQYF.

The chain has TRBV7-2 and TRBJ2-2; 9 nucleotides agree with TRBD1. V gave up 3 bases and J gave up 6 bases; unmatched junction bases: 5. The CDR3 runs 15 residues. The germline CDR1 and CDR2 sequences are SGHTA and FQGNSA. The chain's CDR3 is CASSFRQGGPGELFF. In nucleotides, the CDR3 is TGTGCCAGCAGCTTCCGACAGGGGGGGCCCGGGGAGCTGTTTTTT.

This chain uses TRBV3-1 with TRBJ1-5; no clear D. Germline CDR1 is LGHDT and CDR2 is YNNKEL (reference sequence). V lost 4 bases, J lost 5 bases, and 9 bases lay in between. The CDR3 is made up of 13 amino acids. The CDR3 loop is CASSRRTDQPQHF. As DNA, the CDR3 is TGTGCCAGCAGCCGGCGGACGGATCAGCCCCAGCATTTT.

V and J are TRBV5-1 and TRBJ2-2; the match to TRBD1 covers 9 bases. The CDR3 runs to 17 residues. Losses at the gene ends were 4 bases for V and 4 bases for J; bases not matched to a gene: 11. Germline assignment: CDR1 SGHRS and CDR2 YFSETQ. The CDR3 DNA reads TGCGCCAGCAGCCTCCGCCTGGGGACAGGGTCCACCGGGGAGCTGTTTTTT. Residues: CASSLRLGTGSTGELFF.

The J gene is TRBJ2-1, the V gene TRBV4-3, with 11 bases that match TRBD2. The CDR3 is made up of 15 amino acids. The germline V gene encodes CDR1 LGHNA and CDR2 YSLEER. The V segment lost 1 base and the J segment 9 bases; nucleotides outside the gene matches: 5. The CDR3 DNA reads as TGCGCCAGCAGCCAAGCACTAGCGGGAGCTAGTGAGCAGTTCTTC. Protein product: CASSQALAGASEQFF.

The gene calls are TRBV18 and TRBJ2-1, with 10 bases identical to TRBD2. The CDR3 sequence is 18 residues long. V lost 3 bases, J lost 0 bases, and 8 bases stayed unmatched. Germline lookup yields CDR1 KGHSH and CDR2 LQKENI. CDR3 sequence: CASSPNRTSGSSYNEQFF. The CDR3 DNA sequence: TGTGCCAGCTCACCGAATCGGACTAGCGGTAGCTCCTACAATGAGCAGTTCTTC.

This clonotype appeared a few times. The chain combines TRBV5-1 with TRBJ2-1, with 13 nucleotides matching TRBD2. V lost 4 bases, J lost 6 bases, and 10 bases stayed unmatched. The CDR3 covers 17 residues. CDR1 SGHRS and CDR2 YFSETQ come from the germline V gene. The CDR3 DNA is TGCGCCAGCAGCATAAATTCCGGGACTAGCGGGGTCAATGAGCAGTTCTTC. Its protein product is CASSINSGTSGVNEQFF.

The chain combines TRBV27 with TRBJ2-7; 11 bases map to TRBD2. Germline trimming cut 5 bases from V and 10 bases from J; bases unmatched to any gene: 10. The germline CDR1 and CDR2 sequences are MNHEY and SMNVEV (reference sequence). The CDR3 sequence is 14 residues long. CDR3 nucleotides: TGTGCCAGCAGTCCCGGGACTAGCGGAGCACCACAGTACGTC. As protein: CASSPGTSGAPQYV.

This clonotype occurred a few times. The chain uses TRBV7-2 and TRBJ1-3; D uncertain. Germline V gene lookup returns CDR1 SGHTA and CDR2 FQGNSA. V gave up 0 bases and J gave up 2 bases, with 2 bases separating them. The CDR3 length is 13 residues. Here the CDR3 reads CASSLAPGNTIYF. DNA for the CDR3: TGTGCCAGCAGCTTAGCGCCTGGAAACACCATATATTTT.

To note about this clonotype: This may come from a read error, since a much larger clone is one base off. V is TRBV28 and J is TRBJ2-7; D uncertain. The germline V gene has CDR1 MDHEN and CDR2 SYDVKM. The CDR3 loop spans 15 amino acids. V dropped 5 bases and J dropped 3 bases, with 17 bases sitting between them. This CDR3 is CASSPIAAGHYEQYF. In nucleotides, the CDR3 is TGTGCCAGCAGTCCCATCGCGGCAGGTCACTACGAGCAGTACTTC.

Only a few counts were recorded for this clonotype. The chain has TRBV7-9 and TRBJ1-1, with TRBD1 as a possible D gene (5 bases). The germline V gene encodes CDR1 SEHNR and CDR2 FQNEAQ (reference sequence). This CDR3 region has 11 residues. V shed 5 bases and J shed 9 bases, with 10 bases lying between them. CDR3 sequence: CASSPGVQAFF. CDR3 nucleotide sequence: TGTGCCAGCAGCCCGGGGGTACAAGCTTTCTTT.

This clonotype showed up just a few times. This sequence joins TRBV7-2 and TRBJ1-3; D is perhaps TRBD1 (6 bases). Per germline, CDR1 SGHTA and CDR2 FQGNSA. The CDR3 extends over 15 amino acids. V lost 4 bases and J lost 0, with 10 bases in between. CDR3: CASSSTDSSGNTIYF. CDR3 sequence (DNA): TGTGCCAGCAGCTCAACGGACAGCTCTGGAAACACCATATATTTT. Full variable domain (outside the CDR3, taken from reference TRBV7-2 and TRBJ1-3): GAGVSQSPSNKVTEKGKDVELRCDPISGHTALYWYRQSLGQGLEFLIYFQGNSAPDKSGLPSDRFSAERTGGSVSTLTIQRTQQEDSAVYLCASSSTDSSGNTIYFGEGSWLTVV.

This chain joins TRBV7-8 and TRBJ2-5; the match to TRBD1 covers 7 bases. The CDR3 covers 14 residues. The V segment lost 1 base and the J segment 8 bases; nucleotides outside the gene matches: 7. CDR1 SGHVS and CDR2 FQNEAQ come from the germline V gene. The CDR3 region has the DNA TGTGCCAGCAGCTTAGGTCAGGGGGTGACCACCCAGTACTTC. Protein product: CASSLGQGVTTQYF.

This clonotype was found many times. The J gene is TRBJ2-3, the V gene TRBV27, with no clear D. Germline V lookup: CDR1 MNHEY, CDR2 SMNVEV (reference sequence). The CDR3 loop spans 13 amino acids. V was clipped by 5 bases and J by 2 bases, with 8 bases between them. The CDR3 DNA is TGTGCCAGCAGTACCTGGCTCACAGATACGCAGTATTTT. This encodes CASSTWLTDTQYF.

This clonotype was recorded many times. CDR3 bases: TGTGCCATCAGTGAGTCAAATAGCTATCGGGAGCAGTACGTC. Encoded protein: CAISESNSYREQYV. The V and J genes are TRBV10-3 and TRBJ2-7; no reliable D call. The ends were cut back, 0 bases at V and 7 bases at J, with 13 bases in the middle. This CDR3 is 14 amino acids long. CDR1 is ENHRY and CDR2 is SYGVKD in the germline V gene.